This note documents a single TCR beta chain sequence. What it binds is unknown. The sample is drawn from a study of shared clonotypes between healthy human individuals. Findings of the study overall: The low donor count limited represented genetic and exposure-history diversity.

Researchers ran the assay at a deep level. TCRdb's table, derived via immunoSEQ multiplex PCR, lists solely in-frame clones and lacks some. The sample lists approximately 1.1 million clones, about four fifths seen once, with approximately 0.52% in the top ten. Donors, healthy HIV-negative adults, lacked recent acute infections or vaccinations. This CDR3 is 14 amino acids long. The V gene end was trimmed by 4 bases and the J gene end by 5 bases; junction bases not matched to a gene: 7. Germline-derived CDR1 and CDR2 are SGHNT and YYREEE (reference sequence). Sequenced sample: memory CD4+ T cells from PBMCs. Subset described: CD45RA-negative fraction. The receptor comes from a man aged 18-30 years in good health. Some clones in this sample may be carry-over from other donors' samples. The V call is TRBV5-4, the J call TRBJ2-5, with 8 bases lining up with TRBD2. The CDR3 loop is CASSVGTSGETQYF. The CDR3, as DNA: TGTGCCAGCAGCGTCGGGACTAGTGGTGAGACCCAGTACTTC.